The 15 T cell receptor beta chains listed next were all sequenced from one sample in a study of tumor-infiltrating lymphocytes in localized non-small cell lung cancer. Assay used: immunoSEQ multiplex PCR; TCRdb lists only in-frame clones, some missing. Of 20,000 to 30,000 clones in the sample, roughly 73% were seen once. Sequenced sample: lung tumor tissue. The source is a human donor with non-small cell lung cancer.

The CDR3 is CASSLFGAGASGNTIYF. Written as DNA, the CDR3 is TGTGCCAGCAGCTTGTTTGGAGCGGGGGCCTCTGGAAACACCATATATTTT. The chain links TRBV5-6 to TRBJ1-3; a possible D gene is TRBD1 (6 bases). CDR3 length: 17 residues. Germline assignment: CDR1 SGHDT and CDR2 YYEEEE. The germline V and J ends were trimmed by 1 base and 0 bases, with 14 bases remaining between them. Full variable domain (outside the CDR3, taken from reference TRBV5-6 and TRBJ1-3): DAGVTQSPTHLIKTRGQQVTLRCSPKSGHDTVSWYQQALGQGPQFIFQYYEEEERQRGNFPDRFSGHQFPNYSSELNVNALLLGDSALYLCASSLFGAGASGNTIYFGEGSWLTVV.

This clone occurred once. The chain uses TRBV7-9 and TRBJ2-1; 9 nucleotides align to TRBD2. The J segment lost 3 bases and the V segment lost 5 bases, leaving 11 bases of the junction unmatched. CDR1 is SEHNR and CDR2 is FQNEAQ in the germline V gene (reference sequence). The CDR3 consists of 17 residues. CDR3 coding DNA: TGTGCCAGCAGCGCGGATATAGCGGGGGCTAACTACAATGAGCAGTTCTTC. Translation: CASSADIAGANYNEQFF.

This rearrangement joins TRBV7-8 to TRBJ1-1, with D uncertain. This CDR3 contains 15 residues. CDR1 and CDR2 (germline): SGHVS, FQNEAQ. V lost 4 bases, J lost 0 bases, and 12 bases lay in between. In DNA, the CDR3 is TGTGCCAGCAGCTCGGGCCAACAGATGAACACTGAAGCTTTCTTT. Protein product: CASSSGQQMNTEAFF.

The J gene is TRBJ1-1, the V gene TRBV6-1; 10 bases fit TRBD1. In germline, CDR1 is MNHNS, CDR2 SASEGT. The CDR3 loop spans 14 amino acids. V was pared by 5 bases and J by 3 bases, with 3 bases of the junction left unmatched. The CDR3 sequence: CASSWTGGDTEAFF. The CDR3 DNA is TGTGCCAGCAGTTGGACAGGGGGTGACACTGAAGCTTTCTTT.

The J gene is TRBJ2-1, the V gene TRBV5-1, with D hard to call. The CDR3 extends over 15 amino acids. The germline V and J ends were trimmed by 2 bases and 0 bases, with 9 bases remaining between them. Germline assignment: CDR1 SGHRS and CDR2 YFSETQ. The CDR3 is CASSLPQDSYNEQFF. CDR3 bases: TGCGCCAGCAGCTTACCCCAAGACTCCTACAATGAGCAGTTCTTC.

Remarks on this clone: At the DNA level, this CDR3 is encoded by other sequences in the same sample as well. This chain uses TRBV18 with TRBJ1-5; D is uncertain. Germline assignment: CDR1 KGHSH and CDR2 LQKENI. This CDR3 is 15 amino acids long. V dropped 3 bases and J dropped 1 base, with 10 bases sitting between them. The CDR3 nucleotides read TGTGCCAGCTCACCGGGAACTGTAAGCAATCAGCCCCAGCATTTT. Protein sequence: CASSPGTVSNQPQHF.

The J gene is TRBJ1-6, the V gene TRBV27; D remains ambiguous. The V end lost 6 bases, the J end lost 13 bases, and 10 bases lay between the germline ends. The germline V gene encodes CDR1 MNHEY and CDR2 SMNVEV (reference sequence). CDR3 length: 11 residues. CDR3 loop: CASRDGPPLHF. CDR3 DNA sequence: TGTGCCAGCAGGGACGGGCCCCCCCTCCACTTT.

This chain links TRBV7-2 with TRBJ2-1, with D possibly TRBD2 on 6 matching bases. This CDR3 is 15 amino acids long. Between the trimmed V and J ends, which lost 5 bases and 5 bases, there was a span of 16 bases. Germline V gives CDR1 SGHTA, CDR2 FQGNSA. In DNA form, the CDR3 reads TGTGCCAGCAGCCCGTGGCGGGGCTACGACAATGAGCAGTTCTTC. Its protein product is CASSPWRGYDNEQFF.

The rearrangement links TRBV18 to TRBJ1-4; D is possibly TRBD1 (5 bases). The CDR3 sequence is 12 residues long. The V end was cut by 4 bases, the J end by 11 bases, with 11 bases between. Germline CDR1 reads KGHSH; CDR2 reads LQKENI. The CDR3 coding sequence is TGTGCCAGCTCACAGAGGTGGGGGAAACTGTTTTTT. This translates into CASSQRWGKLFF.

V and J are TRBV5-6 and TRBJ1-6; D unclear. Trimming took 1 base from V and 8 from J, leaving 16 bases between them. Germline assignment: CDR1 SGHDT and CDR2 YYEEEE. CDR3 length: 16 residues. The CDR3 sequence is CASSLWGSLLDSPLHF. The CDR3 region has the DNA TGTGCCAGCAGCTTGTGGGGATCGCTGCTGGATTCACCCCTCCACTTT.

The gene calls are TRBV6-1 and TRBJ1-4, with 8 bases matching TRBD1. The germline V gene encodes CDR1 MNHNS and CDR2 SASEGT. V trimming: 6 bases; J trimming: 7 bases; junction bases outside the gene matches: 4. CDR3 length: 13 residues. CDR3 amino acids: CASSAGGPEKLFF. In DNA, the CDR3 is TGTGCCAGCAGCGCAGGGGGCCCTGAAAAACTGTTTTTT.

This clone was counted once. The gene calls are TRBV7-2 and TRBJ1-1, with D possibly being TRBD1 (5 bases). The CDR3 runs to 16 residues. Germline V lookup: CDR1 SGHTA, CDR2 FQGNSA. The germline V and J ends were trimmed by 5 bases and 1 base, with 17 bases remaining between them. As DNA, the CDR3 is TGTGCCAGCAGCCTCCCGGGGGGTCTGAGGAACACTGAAGCTTTCTTT. Translating it yields CASSLPGGLRNTEAFF.

This clone was detected only a few times. The chain carries TRBV7-9 and TRBJ2-2, with 9 positions matching TRBD1. Germline trimming cut 0 bases from V and 5 bases from J; bases unmatched to any gene: 4. From germline, CDR1 is SEHNR and CDR2 FQNEAQ (reference sequence). The CDR3 is 16 residues long. CDR3 nucleotide sequence: TGTGCCAGCAGCTTAGCGGGACAGGGTCTTACCGGGGAGCTGTTTTTT. It translates to CASSLAGQGLTGELFF. The entire variable domain, with the rest obtained from reference TRBV7-9 and TRBJ2-2, is as follows: DTGVSQNPRHKITKRGQNVTFRCDPISEHNRLYWYRQTLGQGPEFLTYFQNEAQLEKSRLLSDRFSAERPKGSFSTLEIQRTEQGDSAMYLCASSLAGQGLTGELFFGEGSRLTVL.

The chain employs TRBV5-4 and TRBJ1-2, with 7 bases that match TRBD1. The CDR3 loop spans 13 amino acids. CDR1 SGHNT and CDR2 YYREEE come from the germline V gene (reference sequence). Losses at the gene ends were 2 bases for V and 8 bases for J; bases not matched to a gene: 6. CDR3 amino acids: CASSLQGPGGYTF. The CDR3, as DNA: TGTGCCAGCAGCTTACAGGGGCCCGGCGGCTACACCTTC.

The CDR3 DNA reads TGTGCCAGCAGCCGACGACTAGACTCTCGTTACGAGCAGTACTTC. It specifies CASSRRLDSRYEQYF. The chain uses TRBV7-2 and TRBJ2-7, with D perhaps TRBD2 (6 bases). Germline V gene data show CDR1 as SGHTA and CDR2 as FQGNSA. V lost 5 bases to trimming and J lost 4 bases, with 18 bases between them. There are 15 residues in the CDR3.